This T cell receptor beta chain was found in a study of blood T cell repertoires in COVID-19. As for the study in general: T cells, B-cell-depleted T cells, or PBMCs provided the cDNA or gDNA that served as material.

The protocol was immunoSEQ multiplex PCR, while the TCRdb copy is restricted to in-frame clones and leaves out a portion. This table holds about 180,000 clones, approximately 80% found once. This CDR3 contains 14 residues. Germline CDR1 is SNHLY and CDR2 is FYNNEI. Trimming cost V 6 bases and J 7 bases, with 16 bases left between them. The sequenced sample consisted of peripheral blood. This clonotype was sampled from a human donor in a cohort sampled during active COVID-19. The V and J genes are TRBV2 and TRBJ1-5, with D maybe TRBD1 (5 bases). The CDR3 DNA reads TGTGCCAGCAGCCTCAGGGTTAGCGGGCAGCCCCAGCATTTT. This codes for CASSLRVSGQPQHF. Using reference TRBV2 and TRBJ1-5 for the parts outside the CDR3, the full variable domain is EPEVTQTPSHQVTQMGQEVILRCVPISNHLYFYWYRQILGQKVEFLVSFYNNEISEKSEIFDDQFSVERPDGSNFTLKIRSTKLEDSAMYFCASSLRVSGQPQHFGDGTRLSIL.